This T cell receptor beta chain was sequenced in a study of graft-versus-host responses after intestinal transplantation. Study information: Every recipient had anti-thymocyte globulin induction and 3 to 4 years of tacrolimus plus steroids.

Germline CDR1 and CDR2: SNHLY and FYNNEI. CDR3 length: 13 residues. Trimming shortened V by 10 bases and J by 5 bases, and 15 bases separated the two germline ends. As for this clone: No antigen is known for it.

Study findings and constraints: GvH clones were found in recipient marrow; some appeared first in ileum or blood.

The protocol was immunoSEQ multiplex PCR, while the TCRdb copy is restricted to in-frame clones and leaves out a portion. Among under 45,000 clones listed, about 90% were seen once. The sequence was obtained from a human patient who received an intestinal transplant, so some T cells may come from the graft donor. The V gene is TRBV2, the J gene TRBJ1-5; D uncertain. Specimen: PBMCs, collected about nine months after transplant. The CDR3 sequence is CATKKERDQPQHF. As DNA, the CDR3 is TGTGCCACTAAAAAGGAGAGGGATCAGCCCCAGCATTTT. The variable domain in full, completed from reference TRBV2 and TRBJ1-5, reads EPEVTQTPSHQVTQMGQEVILRCVPISNHLYFYWYRQILGQKVEFLVSFYNNEISEKSEIFDDQFSVERPDGSNFTLKIRSTKLEDSAMYFCATKKERDQPQHFGDGTRLSIL.